These T cell receptor beta chains were read from a single sample in a study of shared clonotypes between healthy human individuals. Data came from immunoSEQ multiplex PCR; TCRdb stores just in-frame clones and leaves some out. The sample lists some 2,000,000 clones, over 85% seen once, with about 0.13% in the top ten. The sequenced material came from naive CD4+ T cells sorted from blood. The receptor source for this set is a man younger than 35 in good health. Each CDR3 is given with its conserved first and last residue. D genes are given only for firm matches. Clone sizes are given selectively: once, few, many, or a class where the clone is expanded.

J	size	V	D	CDR3	DNA
TRBJ2-1	-	TRBV5-1	TRBD2	CASSVTSGVNEQFF	TGCGCCAGCAGCGTAACTAGCGGGGTTAATGAGCAGTTCTTC
TRBJ2-2	-	TRBV5-1	-	CASSALTVTNTGELFF	TGCGCCAGCAGCGCCTTGACAGTAACGAACACCGGGGAGCTGTTTTTT
TRBJ2-1	-	TRBV11-2	-	CASSRSRVFEQFF	TGTGCCAGCAGCCGATCGCGCGTTTTTGAGCAGTTCTTC
TRBJ2-1	-	TRBV7-6	TRBD2	CVSSPNAGTSVREQFF	TGTGTCAGCAGCCCAAACGCCGGGACTAGCGTACGGGAGCAGTTCTTC
TRBJ1-2	-	TRBV18	-	CASTRSGGFIGYGYTF	TGTGCCAGCACGAGATCGGGGGGATTTATTGGATATGGCTACACCTTC
TRBJ2-1	-	TRBV5-1	TRBD2	CASTPGGGPGEQFF	TGCGCCAGCACACCCGGCGGGGGACCCGGCGAGCAGTTCTTC
TRBJ2-4	-	TRBV10-1	-	CASSEQAPGHIQYF	TGCGCCAGCAGTGAGCAGGCCCCAGGACACATTCAGTACTTC
TRBJ1-1	-	TRBV29-1	-	CSVLPRGVETEAFF	TGCAGCGTTTTGCCGAGGGGAGTAGAGACTGAAGCTTTCTTT
TRBJ2-5	-	TRBV9	-	CASSVGEGLRGETQYF	TGTGCCAGCAGCGTAGGTGAGGGCCTAAGAGGGGAGACCCAGTACTTC
TRBJ2-3	-	TRBV18	TRBD2	CASSPTSGRDTDTQYF	TGTGCCAGCTCCCCGACTAGCGGGCGGGACACAGATACGCAGTATTTT
TRBJ1-3	-	TRBV10-2	-	CASSPGSSGNTIYF	TGCGCCAGCAGTCCGGGTTCATCTGGAAACACCATATATTTT
TRBJ2-3	-	TRBV6-1	TRBD2	CASRITSGNTDTQYF	TGTGCCAGCAGAATCACTAGCGGAAACACAGATACGCAGTATTTT
TRBJ2-1	-	TRBV7-9	TRBD1	CASRQGINEQFF	TGTGCCAGCAGACAGGGGATCAATGAGCAGTTCTTC
TRBJ2-2	-	TRBV19	-	CASSISPNTGELFF	TGTGCCAGTAGTATATCCCCGAACACCGGGGAGCTGTTTTTT
TRBJ2-3	once	TRBV30	-	CAWSGGAYRDPDTQYF	TGTGCCTGGAGTGGGGGGGCCTACAGGGACCCAGATACGCAGTATTTT
TRBJ2-3	-	TRBV2	-	CAFSANTDTQYF	TGTGCCTTCTCGGCGAATACAGATACGCAGTATTTT
TRBJ2-3	-	TRBV5-1	TRBD2	CASSMVASGGTDTQYF	TGCGCCAGCAGCATGGTTGCTAGCGGCGGCACAGATACGCAGTATTTT
TRBJ2-1	-	TRBV7-2	-	CASSLVVGGRREQFF	TGTGCCAGCAGCTTAGTTGTCGGGGGGCGCCGTGAGCAGTTCTTC
TRBJ2-3	once	TRBV6-1	TRBD2	CASSEKFYGLAGVTDTQYF	TGTGCCAGCAGTGAAAAATTTTACGGGTTAGCGGGAGTCACAGATACGCAGTATTTT
TRBJ1-5	-	TRBV7-7	-	CASSIPGTAHQPQHF	TGTGCTAGCAGCATCCCCGGGACCGCACATCAGCCCCAGCATTTT
TRBJ2-7	-	TRBV30	TRBD1	CAWSVRPVTGLSF	TGTGCCTGGAGTGTACGTCCGGTGACAGGGCTGTCTTTC
TRBJ2-7	-	TRBV5-1	-	CASSSGVGAEQYF	TGCGCCAGCAGCTCAGGGGTTGGGGCTGAGCAGTACTTC
TRBJ2-3	-	TRBV5-1	-	CASSKAVPTDTQYF	TGCGCCAGCAGCAAAGCGGTCCCCACAGATACGCAGTATTTT
TRBJ1-2	-	TRBV6-5	TRBD1	CASSYSKGQGYGYTF	TGTGCCAGCAGTTACTCGAAGGGACAGGGGTATGGCTACACCTTC
TRBJ2-2	-	TRBV13	-	CASSLAQRGGPGELFF	TGTGCCAGCAGCTTAGCCCAAAGAGGGGGGCCCGGGGAGCTGTTTTTT